The clone carrying this T cell receptor (beta chain) came up a few times. With 5 bases clipped from V and 5 bases from J, the junction kept 10 bases outside the gene matches. This CDR3 contains 15 residues. Germline V CDR1 and CDR2: SGHTA, FQGTGA. TCR alpha and TCR beta cDNA libraries with sample barcodes and UMIs came from 5'RACE using constant-segment primers. TCRdb recomputed calls from the 5' RACE reads with MiXCR, one row per CDR3 protein. The sample records about 340,000 distinct CDR3 sequences, roughly 21% being singletons. The data derive from a study of T-cell memory formation after mild COVID-19.

The origin of this receptor is an adult woman who had mild COVID-19 (a few samples of this study predate the infection). Cell type and time point are not known. The rearrangement links TRBV7-3 to TRBJ2-5; 8 bases fit TRBD2. What was sequenced was PBMCs or a T cell subset sorted from them (not recorded which). The CDR3 DNA reads as TGTGCCAGCAGCCCCCACGGAGCGGGAGTGGAGACCCAGTACTTC. This gives the protein CASSPHGAGVETQYF.